This entry lists 25 T cell receptor beta chains sequenced from one sample in a study of OX40 agonist ivuxolimab in advanced cancers. Produced via immunoSEQ multiplex PCR; TCRdb's table is partial and in-frame only. This sample yields some 80,000 clones, of which approximately 95% are seen a single time; around 21% belongs to the top ten. The input for sequencing was CD4+ or CD8+ T cells sorted from blood, taken in a trial of the OX40 agonist ivuxolimab. These TCRs come from an adult with an advanced solid tumor such as melanoma, head and neck, liver or kidney cancer.

The chain has TRBV5-6 and TRBJ2-1, with 11 bases aligning to TRBD1. The CDR3 length is 14 residues. CDR1 is SGHDT and CDR2 is YYEEEE in the germline V gene. V dropped 4 bases and J dropped 8; count of bases not matched to a gene: 5. This CDR3 reads CASSTGQGVHEQFF. CDR3 nucleotide sequence: TGTGCCAGCAGCACGGGACAGGGGGTCCATGAGCAGTTCTTC. Full variable domain (missing parts from reference TRBV5-6 and TRBJ2-1): DAGVTQSPTHLIKTRGQQVTLRCSPKSGHDTVSWYQQALGQGPQFIFQYYEEEERQRGNFPDRFSGHQFPNYSSELNVNALLLGDSALYLCASSTGQGVHEQFFGPGTRLTVL.

The chain couples TRBV7-2 to TRBJ1-5; D possibly corresponds to TRBD1 (5 bases). Germline V lookup: CDR1 SGHTA, CDR2 FQGNSA. The V end lost 3 bases, the J end lost 2 bases, and 8 bases lay between the germline ends. The CDR3 has 14 amino acids. The CDR3 protein is CASSLGGGNQPQHF. Written as DNA, the CDR3 is TGTGCCAGCAGCTTGGGAGGGGGCAATCAGCCCCAGCATTTT.

V is TRBV6-5 and J is TRBJ1-1; TRBD1 might be the D (5 bases). Germline-derived CDR1 and CDR2 are MNHEY and SVGAGI. V shed 2 bases and J shed 1 base, with 14 bases lying between them. The CDR3 is 16 residues long. CDR3: CASSYTPGIRNTEAFF. The CDR3 DNA sequence: TGTGCCAGCAGTTACACCCCAGGGATTAGGAACACTGAAGCTTTCTTT.

Comments on this clone: Within the sample, other DNA sequences also encode this same CDR3. The chain employs TRBV7-9 and TRBJ2-2, with 8 bases matching TRBD2. V was clipped by 2 bases and J by 0 bases; unmatched bases: 2. The CDR3 runs to 16 residues. From germline, CDR1 is SEHNR and CDR2 FQNEAQ (reference sequence). This chain's CDR3 is CASSLTAGANTGELFF. For the CDR3, the DNA is TGTGCCAGCAGCTTAACAGCGGGGGCGAACACCGGGGAGCTGTTTTTT.

The J gene is TRBJ2-1, the V gene TRBV11-3; D is unresolved. CDR1 is SGHNT, CDR2 YENEEA, per germline. The CDR3 has 14 amino acids. Deletions cut 3 bases from V and 7 bases from J, with 13 bases between. CDR3 coding DNA: TGTGCCAGCAGCTTCACCCCTATTGGTAATGAGCAGTTCTTC. Translating gives CASSFTPIGNEQFF. Based on the CDR3 plus reference TRBV11-3 and TRBJ2-1, the full variable domain is EAGVVQSPRYKIIEKKQPVAFWCNPISGHNTLYWYLQNLGQGPELLIRYENEEAVDDSQLPKDRFSAERLKGVDSTLKIQPAELGDSAVYLCASSFTPIGNEQFFGPGTRLTVL.

On this clone: Other DNA variants within this sample encode the same CDR3. The chain joins TRBV19 to TRBJ2-7, with D unclear. V lost 3 bases, J lost 3 bases, and 6 bases lay in between. Germline CDR1 reads LNHDA; CDR2 reads SQIVND (reference sequence). The CDR3 is 12 residues long. This CDR3 is CASSISGYEQYF. The CDR3 DNA follows: TGTGCCAGTAGTATTTCAGGCTACGAGCAGTACTTC.

The genes are TRBV14 and TRBJ1-1; no firm D call. The V gene's germline CDR1 is SGHDN and CDR2 FVKESK. The CDR3 has 16 amino acids. V lost 0 bases and J 3 bases, leaving 14 bases between the germline ends. The CDR3 reads CASSQEAPLLDTEAFF. The CDR3 nucleotides are TGTGCCAGCAGCCAAGAAGCCCCGCTCCTAGACACTGAAGCTTTCTTT.

Worth noting for this clone: This CDR3 is also generated by other DNA sequences in the sample. The chain couples TRBV11-2 to TRBJ2-7; no reliable D call. This CDR3 contains 11 residues. Germline assignment: CDR1 SGHAT and CDR2 FQNNGV. The V end was cut by 6 bases, the J end by 3 bases, with 6 bases between. CDR3 coding DNA: TGTGCCAGCAGTCCTAGCTACGAGCAGTACTTC. Residues: CASSPSYEQYF.

The chain employs TRBV19 and TRBJ1-5, with TRBD1 as a possible D gene (5 bases). Trimming took off 1 base at V and 4 bases at J, with 8 bases between the two ends. The CDR3 contains 14 residues. Germline loops: CDR1 LNHDA, CDR2 SQIVND (reference sequence). The CDR3 DNA follows: TGTGCCAGTAGTATAGGCCAGGGAAATCAGCCCCAGCATTTT. Its protein is CASSIGQGNQPQHF. The variable domain in full, completed from reference TRBV19 and TRBJ1-5, reads DGGITQSPKYLFRKEGQNVTLSCEQNLNHDAMYWYRQDPGQGLRLIYYSQIVNDFQKGDIAEGYSVSREKKESFPLTVTSAQKNPTAFYLCASSIGQGNQPQHFGDGTRLSIL.

The chain recombines TRBV4-3 with TRBJ1-1; D may be TRBD1 (6 bases). Per the germline V gene, CDR1 is LGHNA and CDR2 is YSLEER. V was pared by 0 bases and J by 6 bases, with 17 bases between. The CDR3 sequence is 16 residues long. In DNA form, the CDR3 reads TGCGCCAGCAGCCAAGATCAGGCGGGGGGCAAGGCTGAAGCTTTCTTT. Amino acids: CASSQDQAGGKAEAFF.

The chain employs TRBV6-1 and TRBJ1-1; 9 bases match TRBD1. The CDR3 has 17 amino acids. CDR1 and CDR2 from the germline V gene are MNHNS and SASEGT. Germline trimming cut 4 bases from V and 0 bases from J; bases unmatched to any gene: 9. The CDR3 protein is CASSVDRGAVMNTEAFF. Here the CDR3 DNA reads TGTGCCAGCAGTGTGGACAGGGGCGCTGTGATGAACACTGAAGCTTTCTTT.

The chain couples TRBV4-3 to TRBJ2-1, with D perhaps given as TRBD1 or TRBD2 (5 bases each). The CDR3 spans 12 residues. Germline V gives CDR1 LGHNA, CDR2 YSLEER. With 8 bases removed from V and 5 bases from J, the gap between germline ends came to 10 bases. CDR3 nucleotide sequence: TGCGCCAGCGGGGGAGCCCACAATGAGCAGTTCTTC. Amino acids: CASGGAHNEQFF.

This chain uses TRBV30 with TRBJ1-1; 7 nucleotides match TRBD1. This CDR3 has 13 residues. After removal of 6 bases from V and 7 bases from J, the junction contained 11 bases not matched to a gene. Germline CDR1 GTSNPN, CDR2 SVGIG (reference sequence). The CDR3 here is CACPGTAILEAFF. In nucleotides, the CDR3 is TGTGCCTGCCCCGGGACAGCGATACTTGAAGCTTTCTTT.

The chain recombines TRBV5-4 with TRBJ1-6, with a possible D match to TRBD1 (6 bases). The germline gives CDR1 SGHNT, CDR2 YYREEE (reference sequence). CDR3 length equals 14 residues. The V and J ends lost 3 bases and 9 bases respectively, with 13 bases between them. The CDR3: CASSSDSLSSPLHF. DNA for the CDR3: TGTGCCAGCAGCTCGGACAGCCTATCTTCACCCCTCCACTTT. Variable domain in full (rest from reference TRBV5-4 and TRBJ1-6): ETGVTQSPTHLIKTRGQQVTLRCSSQSGHNTVSWYQQALGQGPQFIFQYYREEENGRGNFPPRFSGLQFPNYSSELNVNALELDDSALYLCASSSDSLSSPLHFGNGTRLTVT.

The chain recombines TRBV7-2 with TRBJ2-1, with TRBD1 matching 9 bases. The J segment lost 8 bases and the V segment lost 5 bases, leaving 13 bases of the junction unmatched. This CDR3 has 16 residues. In germline, CDR1 is SGHTA, CDR2 FQGNSA. CDR3 residues: CASSLATGGAFDEQFF. The CDR3 bases are TGTGCCAGCAGCCTCGCCACAGGGGGCGCGTTCGATGAGCAGTTCTTC.

The gene calls are TRBV28 and TRBJ2-5; TRBD1 agrees at 7 bases. CDR1 and CDR2 from the germline V gene are MDHEN and SYDVKM. The CDR3 is 14 residues long. After removal of 0 bases from V and 2 bases from J, the junction contained 0 bases not matched to a gene. CDR3 nucleotides: TGTGCCAGCAGTTTATGGGACAGGCAAGAGACCCAGTACTTC. This sequence encodes CASSLWDRQETQYF. Using reference TRBV28 and TRBJ2-5 for the parts outside the CDR3, the full variable domain is DVKVTQSSRYLVKRTGEKVFLECVQDMDHENMFWYRQDPGLGLRLIYFSYDVKMKEKGDIPEGYSVSREKKERFSLILESASTNQTSMYLCASSLWDRQETQYFGPGTRLLVL.

The chain carries TRBV4-1 and TRBJ1-3; TRBD1 might be the D (5 bases). Germline loops: CDR1 MGHRA, CDR2 YSYEKL. This CDR3 is built from 18 residues. V shed 0 bases and J shed 0 bases, with 15 bases lying between them. CDR3 sequence (DNA): TGCGCCAGCAGCCAAGATGGTACGGGCAGGGACTCTGGAAACACCATATATTTT. Protein sequence: CASSQDGTGRDSGNTIYF.

This clone was observed a single time. The chain joins TRBV4-1 to TRBJ1-3; D unclear. Germline V lookup: CDR1 MGHRA, CDR2 YSYEKL. The CDR3 spans 15 residues. V lost 2 bases and J lost 1, with 9 bases in between. CDR3 residues: CASSQWETSGNTIYF. In DNA, the CDR3 is TGCGCCAGCAGCCAATGGGAGACTTCTGGAAACACCATATATTTT.

The chain uses TRBV2 and TRBJ1-2, with a weak D call TRBD1 (5 bases). The CDR3 is 14 amino acids. The germline V gene has CDR1 SNHLY and CDR2 FYNNEI. V was pared by 3 bases and J by 3 bases, with 11 bases between. The CDR3 loop reads CASSDGRGDYGYTF. CDR3 bases: TGTGCCAGCAGTGACGGAAGAGGGGACTATGGCTACACCTTC.

The J gene is TRBJ2-3, the V gene TRBV27, with D uncertain. CDR3 length: 13 residues. V was clipped by 2 bases and J by 1 base, with 4 bases between them. Germline CDR1 is MNHEY and CDR2 is SMNVEV (reference sequence). The CDR3 region is CASSLAGTDTQYF. In nucleotides, the CDR3 is TGTGCCAGCAGTTTAGCGGGCACAGATACGCAGTATTTT.

V is TRBV7-6 and J is TRBJ1-4; D is unclear. With 5 bases removed from V and 0 bases from J, the gap between germline ends came to 19 bases. The CDR3 is 18 amino acids. The germline V gene encodes CDR1 SGHVS and CDR2 FNYEAQ. CDR3 sequence (DNA): TGTGCCAGCAGCCCCGTTGGGCAGGAATACCCAACTAATGAAAAACTGTTTTTT. Its translation is CASSPVGQEYPTNEKLFF.

This clone appeared once. The rearrangement uses TRBV30 and TRBJ2-7; 9 bases match TRBD2. Germline V CDR1 and CDR2: GTSNPN, SVGIG (reference sequence). CDR3 length: 14 residues. Unmatched junction bases numbered 5, after V lost 1 base and J lost 4 bases. CDR3 loop: CAWSGVSGRYEQYF. CDR3 nucleotides: TGTGCCTGGAGTGGGGTTAGCGGGAGATACGAGCAGTACTTC. The full variable domain, its missing parts supplied by reference TRBV30 and TRBJ2-7, is SQTIHQWPATLVQPVGSPLSLECTVEGTSNPNLYWYRQAAGRGLQLLFYSVGIGQISSEVPQNLSASRPQDRQFILSSKKLLLSDSGFYLCAWSGVSGRYEQYFGPGTRLTVT.

CDR3 nucleotide sequence: TGCGCCAGCAGCCCGGGACAGGGATATCCTACTAGCCAAAGTGAGGTTCAGTACTTC. It codes for CASSPGQGYPTSQSEVQYF. The chain uses TRBV5-1 and TRBJ2-4; 9 nucleotides align to TRBD1. Germline V gene data show CDR1 as SGHRS and CDR2 as YFSETQ. This CDR3 is 19 amino acids long. The V gene end was trimmed by 4 bases and the J gene end by 11 bases; junction bases not matched to a gene: 25.

The V and J genes are TRBV19 and TRBJ1-2; no reliable D call. The V gene's germline CDR1 is LNHDA and CDR2 SQIVND (reference sequence). This CDR3 comprises 15 residues. The V end was cut by 7 bases, the J end by 3 bases, with 18 bases between. The CDR3 sequence: CASKRFNQEDYGYTF. The CDR3 region has the DNA TGTGCCAGTAAGAGGTTTAACCAAGAGGACTATGGCTACACCTTC.

V gene TRBV29-1 combines with J gene TRBJ2-7; tentative D call: TRBD2 (7 bases). Germline CDR1 is SQVTM and CDR2 is ANQGSEA. The V end was cut by 6 bases, the J end by 4 bases, with 19 bases between. The CDR3 runs to 14 residues. The CDR3 DNA follows: TGCAGCGTAGAGACAGGACTAGGGGTTTACGAGCAGTACTTC. This encodes CSVETGLGVYEQYF.